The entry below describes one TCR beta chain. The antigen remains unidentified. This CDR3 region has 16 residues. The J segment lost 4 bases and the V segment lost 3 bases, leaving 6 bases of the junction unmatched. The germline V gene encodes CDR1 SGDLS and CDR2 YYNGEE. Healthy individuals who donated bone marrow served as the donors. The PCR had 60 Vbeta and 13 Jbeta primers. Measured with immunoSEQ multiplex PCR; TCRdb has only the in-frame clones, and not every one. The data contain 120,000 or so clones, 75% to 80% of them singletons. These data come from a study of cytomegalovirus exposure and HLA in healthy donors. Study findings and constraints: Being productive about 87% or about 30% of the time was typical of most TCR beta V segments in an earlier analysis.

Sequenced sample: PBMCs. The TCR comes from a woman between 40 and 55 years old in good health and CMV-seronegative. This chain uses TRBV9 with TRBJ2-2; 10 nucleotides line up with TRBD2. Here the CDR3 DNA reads TGTGCCAGCAGCGACCCGATAGCGGGAGGCACCGGGGAGCTGTTTTTT. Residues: CASSDPIAGGTGELFF. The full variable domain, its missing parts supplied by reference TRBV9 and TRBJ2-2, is DSGVTQTPKHLITATGQRVTLRCSPRSGDLSVYWYQQSLDQGLQFLIQYYNGEERAKGNILERFSAQQFPDLHSELNLSSLELGDSALYFCASSDPIAGGTGELFFGEGSRLTVL.